This T cell receptor beta chain was profiled in a study of cytomegalovirus exposure and HLA in healthy donors. Whole-study results and caveats: Immune exposure was documented only through CMV serostatus.

As regards this clone: Its target is unknown.

The PCR employed 60 Vbeta primers together with 13 Jbeta primers. Sequencing used immunoSEQ multiplex PCR; TCRdb keeps in-frame clones, though not all of them. The profile shows tens of thousands of clones, roughly 80% of them singletons. The source is a man aged 30 to 39 in good health and CMV-seronegative. The sample comprised PBMCs.

This CDR3 reads CASSPGQASNTQYF. DNA for the CDR3: TGCGCCAGCAGCCCGGGACAGGCGTCGAATACGCAGTATTTT. V usage is TRBV5-1 and J usage is TRBJ2-3, with 8 nucleotides matching TRBD1. J lost 7 bases, V lost 4 bases, and 8 bases had no gene match. The CDR3 has 14 amino acids. Germline-derived CDR1 and CDR2 are SGHRS and YFSETQ. Full variable domain (missing parts from reference TRBV5-1 and TRBJ2-3): KAGVTQTPRYLIKTRGQQVTLSCSPISGHRSVSWYQQTPGQGLQFLFEYFSETQRNKGNFPGRFSGRQFSNSRSEMNVSTLELGDSALYLCASSPGQASNTQYFGPGTRLTVL.